Ten or more counts support the clone carrying this TCR beta chain. What it binds is unknown. The germline V gene encodes CDR1 MGHRA and CDR2 YSYEKL. This CDR3 comprises 16 residues. The germline V and J ends were trimmed by 1 base and 5 bases, with 15 bases remaining between them. Using RNA transcripts as the source, TCR beta CDR3 regions were amplified. The TCR CDR3 first-round RT-PCR relied on the HTBI primer set. Using its own MiXCR run on the multiplex PCR reads, TCRdb lists one record per CDR3 protein. The repertoire holds about 400,000 distinct CDR3 sequences, with 15% as singletons. The sample comes from a study of T cells in Graves' hyperthyroidism and ophthalmopathy. The study's findings and limits: Peripheral blood also featured most of the thyroid clonotypes expanded above 0.001.

Stability of Graves' hyperthyroidism was defined as absent ophthalmopathy progression within 18 months. These patients, aged 18 to 65, had recently diagnosed hyperthyroidism lasting under 2 months. Diagnosis relied on clinical symptoms, serum thyroxine and TRAb, thyroid ultrasound and orbital computed tomography. The sequencing input was blood. The source is a woman younger than 45 with Graves' hyperthyroidism. The gene calls are TRBV4-1 and TRBJ2-1; D gene uncertain. The CDR3 DNA is TGCGCCAGCAGCCAAGGTAGGACGGCGGTTAACAATGAGCAGTTCTTC. Amino acid sequence: CASSQGRTAVNNEQFF.